This T cell receptor beta chain emerged from a study of T cell changes during pregnancy in multiple sclerosis. Profiled with immunoSEQ multiplex PCR; TCRdb holds only in-frame clones, not every one. The sample has 60,000 to 65,000 clones, 92% seen once. The CDR3 covers 14 residues. Trimming removed 4 bases from V and 2 bases from J, with 12 bases in between. In germline, CDR1 is MGHDK, CDR2 SYGVNS. The sample in question was peripheral blood, obtained in the first trimester of pregnancy. The chain carries TRBV25-1 and TRBJ2-7, with D perhaps TRBD2 (6 bases). This sequence was found in a female donor with multiple sclerosis, enrolled in a pregnancy study. CDR3 loop: CASSAGLGAYEQYF. The CDR3 DNA sequence: TGTGCCAGCAGTGCGGGACTGGGAGCCTACGAGCAGTACTTC.